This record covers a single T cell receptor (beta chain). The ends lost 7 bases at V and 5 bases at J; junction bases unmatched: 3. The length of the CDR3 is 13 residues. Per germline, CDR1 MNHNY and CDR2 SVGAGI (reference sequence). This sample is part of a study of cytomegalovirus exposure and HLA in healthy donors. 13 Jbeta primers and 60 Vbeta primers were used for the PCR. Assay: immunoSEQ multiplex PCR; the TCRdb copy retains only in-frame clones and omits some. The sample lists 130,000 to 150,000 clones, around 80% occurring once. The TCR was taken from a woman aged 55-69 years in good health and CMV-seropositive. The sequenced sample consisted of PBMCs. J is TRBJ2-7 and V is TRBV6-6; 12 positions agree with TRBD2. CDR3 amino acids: CASTRLAGDEQYF. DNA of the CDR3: TGTGCCAGCACCCGACTAGCGGGAGACGAGCAGTACTTC.